Below are 28 T cell receptor beta chains sequenced from a single sample in a study of T cells in Graves' hyperthyroidism and ophthalmopathy (dated by TCRdb to about 2019). Library preparation was by multiplex PCR. The sequencer listed for this sample is Illumina HiSeq 2000. The TCR beta CDR3 regions were amplified from the RNA transcripts. A first-round RT-PCR of the TCR CDR3 used the HTBI primer set with the Qiagen OneStep RT-PCR kit. TCRdb reprocessed the public reads (quality trimming at Q25 with fastp, clone calling with MiXCR) and kept in-frame beta chains. Here each entry gathers all rows of one CDR3 protein and keeps the most common genes and DNA. This sample comprises a few hundred thousand distinct CDR3 sequences, about half of them detected only once. The top ten constitute roughly 8.2% of the sample. Sequenced: peripheral blood or thyroid tissue (not recorded which). The receptors shown here come from a young woman with Graves' hyperthyroidism.

This clonotype occurred many times. V is TRBV5-1 and J is TRBJ2-7, with a weak D call TRBD2 (6 bases). Germline CDR1 and CDR2: SGHRS and YFSETQ. The CDR3 loop spans 15 amino acids. V lost 4 bases and J 3 bases, leaving 17 bases between the germline ends. The CDR3 reads CASSPRATSLYEQYF. For the CDR3, the DNA is TGCGCCAGCAGCCCGCGGGCGACTAGTCTCTACGAGCAGTACTTC.

This clonotype was detected many times. This chain uses TRBV7-3 with TRBJ1-1, with D possibly being TRBD1 (5 bases). V was pared by 4 bases and J by 5 bases, with 14 bases between. CDR3 length equals 14 residues. The germline gives CDR1 SGHTA, CDR2 FQGTGA. The CDR3 protein is CASSSGHGVTEAFF. In DNA form, the CDR3 reads TGTGCCAGCAGCTCCGGACACGGCGTGACTGAAGCTTTCTTT.

The gene calls are TRBV29-1 and TRBJ2-7, with TRBD1 identical over 8 bases. Germline CDR1 is SQVTM and CDR2 is ANQGSEA. The CDR3 has 12 amino acids. The V and J ends lost 4 bases and 6 bases, in that order; junction bases with no gene match: 5. CDR3 residues: CSVAKTGAEQYF. Written as DNA, the CDR3 is TGCAGCGTTGCCAAGACAGGGGCCGAGCAGTACTTC.

This chain connects TRBV29-1 to TRBJ2-7, with 7 bases aligning to TRBD1. The CDR3 extends over 13 amino acids. Germline V gene sequence: CDR1 SQVTM, CDR2 ANQGSEA. V gave up 8 bases and J gave up 0 bases; unmatched junction bases: 7. The CDR3 DNA follows: TGCAGCCGAGGGACAGCAAGCTCCTACGAGCAGTACTTC. Encoded protein: CSRGTASSYEQYF.

This clonotype was counted at least ten times. The gene calls are TRBV11-2 and TRBJ2-7; 10 bases align to TRBD1. The CDR3 is made up of 18 amino acids. V lost 0 bases, J lost 0 bases, and 8 bases stayed unmatched. Germline CDR1 is SGHAT and CDR2 is FQNNGV. The chain's CDR3 is CASSLDLGWDRGSYEQYF. DNA for the CDR3: TGTGCCAGCAGCTTAGACCTTGGGTGGGACAGGGGCTCCTACGAGCAGTACTTC. Filled out from reference TRBV11-2 and TRBJ2-7, the complete variable domain reads EAGVAQSPRYKIIEKRQSVAFWCNPISGHATLYWYQQILGQGPKLLIQFQNNGVVDDSQLPKDRFSAERLKGVDSTLKIQPAKLEDSAVYLCASSLDLGWDRGSYEQYFGPGTRLTVT.

The chain couples TRBV5-4 to TRBJ2-7; D gene uncertain. This CDR3 has 15 residues. Per the germline V gene, CDR1 is SGHNT and CDR2 is YYREEE (reference sequence). Trimming shortened V by 4 bases and J by 4 bases, and 18 bases separated the two germline ends. The CDR3 loop reads CASSIRAGVSYEQYF. DNA of the CDR3: TGTGCCAGCAGCATCCGGGCTGGGGTTTCTTACGAGCAGTACTTC.

This chain uses TRBV19 with TRBJ2-7; no definite D call. Germline V gene lookup returns CDR1 LNHDA and CDR2 SQIVND (reference sequence). The CDR3 consists of 15 residues. The germline V and J ends were trimmed by 3 bases and 0 bases, with 12 bases remaining between them. CDR3 residues: CASSMQHPGSYEQYF. The CDR3 DNA reads as TGTGCCAGTAGTATGCAGCACCCAGGCTCCTACGAGCAGTACTTC.

This clonotype has at least ten counts. The chain employs TRBV20-1 and TRBJ2-7, with no clear D. This CDR3 is built from 15 residues. From germline, CDR1 is DFQATT and CDR2 SNEGSKA (reference sequence). V lost 5 bases to trimming and J lost 0 bases, with 17 bases between them. Here the CDR3 DNA reads TGCAGTGCTGGTTCTTCGGTTCTCAGCTCCTACGAGCAGTACTTC. Its protein is CSAGSSVLSSYEQYF.

In its sample, this clonotype was seen many times. This chain uses TRBV19 with TRBJ2-6; D is undetermined. The germline V and J ends were trimmed by 0 bases and 4 bases, with 16 bases remaining between them. Germline V gene sequence: CDR1 LNHDA, CDR2 SQIVND (reference sequence). There are 18 residues in the CDR3. The CDR3 loop is CASSIDHKPFGGANVLTF. CDR3 sequence (DNA): TGTGCCAGTAGTATAGACCACAAACCCTTTGGAGGGGCCAACGTCCTGACTTTC.

This clonotype showed up many times. The V and J genes are TRBV2 and TRBJ2-5; perhaps TRBD2 as D (7 bases). The V and J ends lost 8 bases and 2 bases respectively, with 12 bases between them. CDR3 length: 13 residues. Germline V CDR1 and CDR2: SNHLY, FYNNEI. The CDR3 protein is CASLGGRQETQYF. The CDR3 DNA reads TGTGCCAGCTTGGGGGGGCGGCAAGAGACCCAGTACTTC. Full variable domain (outside the CDR3, taken from reference TRBV2 and TRBJ2-5): EPEVTQTPSHQVTQMGQEVILRCVPISNHLYFYWYRQILGQKVEFLVSFYNNEISEKSEIFDDQFSVERPDGSNFTLKIRSTKLEDSAMYFCASLGGRQETQYFGPGTRLLVL.

In this sample, this clonotype turned up many times. This sequence joins TRBV7-3 and TRBJ1-3, with D perhaps TRBD1 (6 bases). Germline V lookup: CDR1 SGHTA, CDR2 FQGTGA. Trimming took 3 bases from V and 0 from J, leaving 12 bases between them. CDR3 length: 16 amino acids. The CDR3 loop is CASSFAGGNSGNTIYF. For the CDR3, the DNA is TGTGCCAGCAGCTTCGCTGGGGGCAACTCTGGAAACACCATATATTTT.

The rearrangement joins TRBV7-9 to TRBJ2-5; TRBD2 agrees at 12 bases. CDR3 length: 17 amino acids. V shed 1 base and J 1 base; nucleotides not matched to a gene: 4. From germline, CDR1 is SEHNR and CDR2 FQNEAQ (reference sequence). The CDR3 sequence: CASSLVGTSGFQETQYF. The CDR3 DNA is TGTGCCAGCAGCTTAGTAGGGACTAGCGGGTTCCAAGAGACCCAGTACTTC.

The V and J genes are TRBV7-9 and TRBJ1-1, with D unresolved. Germline CDR1 SEHNR, CDR2 FQNEAQ (reference sequence). V lost 5 bases, J lost 9 bases, and 22 bases lay in between. The CDR3 loop spans 15 amino acids. The chain's CDR3 is CASSINTPSEPQAFF. DNA for the CDR3: TGTGCCAGCAGCATCAACACCCCATCGGAACCGCAAGCTTTCTTT.

In this sample, this clonotype turned up many times. This rearrangement joins TRBV7-9 to TRBJ2-2; 13 bases line up with TRBD2. The trim removed 6 bases at V and 5 bases at J, leaving 15 bases unmatched. Germline CDR1 is SEHNR and CDR2 is FQNEAQ (reference sequence). The CDR3 sequence is 19 residues long. The CDR3 coding sequence is TGTGCCAGCAGTTTACGGACTAGCGGGAGTAGGCGAAGGACCGGGGAGCTGTTTTTT. Translated, it gives CASSLRTSGSRRRTGELFF. Full variable domain (rest looked up from reference TRBV7-9 and TRBJ2-2): DTGVSQNPRHKITKRGQNVTFRCDPISEHNRLYWYRQTLGQGPEFLTYFQNEAQLEKSRLLSDRFSAERPKGSFSTLEIQRTEQGDSAMYLCASSLRTSGSRRRTGELFFGEGSRLTVL.

This clonotype was observed many times. The chain couples TRBV4-1 to TRBJ2-7; tentative D call: TRBD1 (6 bases). This CDR3 region has 15 residues. The ends were cut back, 5 bases at V and 7 bases at J, with 21 bases in the middle. Germline CDR1 reads MGHRA; CDR2 reads YSYEKL. The CDR3 bases are TGCGCCAGCAGCACCGGGGTACAGGGACCTCGGGAGCAGTACTTC. It yields the protein CASSTGVQGPREQYF.

Regarding this clonotype: Because it lacks the conserved phenylalanine or tryptophan at the end, this CDR3 is likely a read error. The chain employs TRBV7-6 and TRBJ1-1, with unresolved D. V was pared by 8 bases and J by 6 bases, with 16 bases between. This CDR3 has 13 amino acids. CDR1 SGHVS and CDR2 FNYEAQ come from the germline V gene. CDR3 bases: TGTGCCAGCGGCCAATTAGAGATGCCTGAAGCTTTCCTT. Protein product: CASGQLEMPEAFL.

This clonotype was seen more than once but under ten times. The J gene is TRBJ2-7, the V gene TRBV14; D remains unclear. From germline, CDR1 is SGHDN and CDR2 FVKESK. This CDR3 has 13 residues. V shed 1 base and J shed 5 bases, with 9 bases lying between them. Here the CDR3 DNA reads TGTGCCAGCAGCCAAGTCGGTCGACACGAGCAGTACTTC. Residues: CASSQVGRHEQYF.

This clonotype has ten or more counts. This chain connects TRBV10-3 to TRBJ1-2; TRBD1 aligns across 8 bases. The germline gives CDR1 ENHRY, CDR2 SYGVKD. The trim removed 6 bases at V and 4 bases at J, leaving 7 bases unmatched. CDR3 length equals 14 residues. The CDR3, as DNA: TGTGCCATCAGACCGGACAGGGCGTCCTATGGCTACACCTTC. It is translated as CAIRPDRASYGYTF.

The CDR3 protein is CAWSVLRGYTF. The CDR3 DNA is TGTGCCTGGAGTGTACTAAGGGGCTACACCTTC. The rearrangement joins TRBV30 to TRBJ1-2; D unresolved. The CDR3 extends over 11 amino acids. V was clipped by 0 bases and J by 8 bases, with 7 bases between them. Germline assignment: CDR1 GTSNPN and CDR2 SVGIG (reference sequence).

This clonotype was recorded many times. CDR3 in amino acids: CASSVDRYTGELFF. DNA of the CDR3: TGCGCCAGCAGTGTGGACAGGTACACCGGGGAGCTGTTTTTT. This rearrangement joins TRBV10-1 to TRBJ2-2; 7 bases are shared with TRBD1. The V segment lost 4 bases and the J segment 3 bases; nucleotides outside the gene matches: 2. Germline CDR1 is WNHNN and CDR2 is SYGVQD (reference sequence). This CDR3 has 14 amino acids.

A remark on this clonotype: In this CDR3 the conserved last residue, phenylalanine or tryptophan, is missing, so a read error is likely. It is unclear where the CDR3 begins or ends on the DNA, so no DNA is shown, and the CDR3 is as TCRdb lists it. The chain employs TRBV20-1 and TRBJ2-2; the DNA was not used to check the table's D call, TRBD1. The CDR3 region is 9 residues in length, termini included. In germline, CDR1 is DFQATT, CDR2 SNEGSKA (reference sequence). The CDR3 region is CSARRGGGR.

The chain is built from TRBV7-9 and TRBJ2-7; 10 nucleotides line up with TRBD2. V gave up 3 bases and J gave up 6 bases; unmatched junction bases: 8. Germline-derived CDR1 and CDR2 are SEHNR and FQNEAQ (reference sequence). This CDR3 comprises 15 residues. The CDR3 region has the DNA TGTGCCAGCAGCTTGGTAGGGACTAGCGTTACCGAGCAGTACTTC. Translating it yields CASSLVGTSVTEQYF.

This clonotype occurred many times. The chain links TRBV7-2 to TRBJ2-5; 8 bases map to TRBD1. The CDR3 spans 14 residues. With V trimmed by 5 bases and J by 5 bases, 7 bases remained unmatched. CDR1 is SGHTA, CDR2 FQGNSA, per germline. In DNA, the CDR3 is TGTGCCAGCAGCCCGGACAGGGTAGTGGAGACCCAGTACTTC. Its protein product is CASSPDRVVETQYF.

This clonotype was counted many times. The V and J genes are TRBV11-2 and TRBJ1-1; D is unresolved. The CDR3 runs 13 residues. Germline V lookup: CDR1 SGHAT, CDR2 FQNNGV. V lost 5 bases and J lost 0, with 7 bases in between. CDR3 amino acids: CASSPFMNTEAFF. As DNA, the CDR3 is TGTGCCAGCAGCCCGTTCATGAACACTGAAGCTTTCTTT.

This clonotype has just one count. The CDR3 protein is CASSTRLAGGYEQFF. In nucleotides, the CDR3 is TGTGCCAGCTCGACCCGACTAGCGGGGGGTTATGAGCAGTTCTTC. V usage is TRBV18 and J usage is TRBJ2-1; 13 positions match TRBD2. The junction had 7 bases not matched to a gene; V was cut back by 6 bases and J by 8 bases. This CDR3 comprises 15 residues. Germline CDR1 reads KGHSH; CDR2 reads LQKENI.

The chain joins TRBV6-2 or TRBV6-3 to TRBJ2-5; 12 nucleotides match TRBD2. The CDR3 is 15 amino acids. CDR1 and CDR2 (germline): MNHEY, SVGEGT. The junction had 7 bases not matched to a gene; V was cut back by 6 bases and J by 5 bases. CDR3 protein: CASSWTSGNLETQYF. CDR3 coding DNA: TGTGCCAGCAGCTGGACTAGCGGGAATCTTGAGACCCAGTACTTC.

The J gene is TRBJ2-7, the V gene TRBV18; D might be TRBD2 (5 bases). V lost 4 bases and J 5 bases, leaving 15 bases between the germline ends. Per germline, CDR1 KGHSH and CDR2 LQKENI. The length of the CDR3 is 14 residues. Here the CDR3 reads CASSQAASGNEQYF. The CDR3 DNA reads as TGTGCCAGCTCACAAGCAGCGTCGGGGAACGAGCAGTACTTC.

The sample holds many counts of this clonotype. V and J are TRBV18 and TRBJ2-5; D is ambiguous. Trimming took off 2 bases at V and 0 bases at J, with 4 bases between the two ends. CDR3 length: 13 amino acids. Per germline, CDR1 KGHSH and CDR2 LQKENI. The CDR3 DNA follows: TGTGCCAGCTCACCAGGGGACCAAGAGACCCAGTACTTC. Protein product: CASSPGDQETQYF.